Listed here is a single TCR beta chain. Its specificity is not known. The sample is drawn from a study of memory CD4+ T cells and cytomegalovirus serostatus. Overall study results and limits: Median bootstrapped AUC for CMV status was approximately 0.95 originally, 0.85 to 0.92 US-trained.

Single viable CD3+CD4+CD8-CD45RO+ cells were sorted as the memory CD4+ T cells. Sequencing was performed with immunoSEQ multiplex PCR; in TCRdb, only in-frame clones are kept and a portion is missing. This sample has about 52,000 clones; around four fifths occur once, and the top ten carry 2%. Trimming took 0 bases from V and 3 from J, leaving 4 bases between them. Germline CDR1 reads SGHDT; CDR2 reads YYEEEE. This CDR3 is 12 amino acids long. This TCR was recovered from an adult in good health and CMV-seropositive. What was sequenced was memory CD4+ T cells from blood. This chain connects TRBV5-6 to TRBJ2-7; D gene uncertain. CDR3 coding DNA: TGTGCCAGCAGCTTGGCGAGCTACGAGCAGTACTTC. It is translated as CASSLASYEQYF.